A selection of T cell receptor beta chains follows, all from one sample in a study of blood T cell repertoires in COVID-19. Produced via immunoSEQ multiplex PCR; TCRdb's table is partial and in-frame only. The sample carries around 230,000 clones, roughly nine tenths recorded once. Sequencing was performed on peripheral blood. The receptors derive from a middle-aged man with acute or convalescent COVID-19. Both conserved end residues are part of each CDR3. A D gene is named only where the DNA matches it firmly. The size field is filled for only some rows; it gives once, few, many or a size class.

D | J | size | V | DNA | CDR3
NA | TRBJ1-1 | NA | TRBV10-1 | TGCGCCAGCAGTGAACATCTCACTGAAGCTTTCTTT | CASSEHLTEAFF
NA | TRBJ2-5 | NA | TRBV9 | TGTGCCAGCAGCGTCGAGGGCCAGGGGTGGGAGACCCAGTACTTC | CASSVEGQGWETQYF
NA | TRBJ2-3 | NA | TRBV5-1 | TGCGCCAGCAGCCTCGGGACTAGCACAGATACGCAGTATTTT | CASSLGTSTDTQYF
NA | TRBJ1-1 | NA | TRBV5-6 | TGTGCCAGCAGCTCAGGACAGTTGAACACTGAAGCTTTCTTT | CASSSGQLNTEAFF
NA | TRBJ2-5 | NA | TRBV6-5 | TGTGCCAGCAGTTACATAGCTCGGGAGACCCAGTACTTC | CASSYIARETQYF
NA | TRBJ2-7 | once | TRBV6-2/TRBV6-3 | TGTGCCAGCAGTTATCCCCCAACAGGGGAGCAGTACTTC | CASSYPPTGEQYF
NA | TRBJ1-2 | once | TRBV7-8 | TGTGCCAGCAGTTTGGGGGGGCAGCTCTATGGCTACACCTTC | CASSLGGQLYGYTF
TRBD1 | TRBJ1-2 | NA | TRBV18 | TGTGCCAGCTCACCAGCGGGACAGGGCTATGGCTACACCTTC | CASSPAGQGYGYTF
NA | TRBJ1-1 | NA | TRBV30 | TGTGCCTGGAGGCCGGGTTTAATGAACACTGAAGCTTTCTTT | CAWRPGLMNTEAFF
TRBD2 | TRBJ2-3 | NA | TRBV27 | TGTGCCAGCAGTTTGGTCCTAGCGGGCTATACGCAGTATTTT | CASSLVLAGYTQYF
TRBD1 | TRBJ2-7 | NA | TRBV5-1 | TGCGCCAGCAGCTTTGACAGGGGTTTATCCTACGAGCAGTACTTC | CASSFDRGLSYEQYF
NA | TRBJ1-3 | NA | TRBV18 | TGTGCCAGCTCACCACCGGAGGCAGTCCGTAACTCTGGAAACACCATATATTTT | CASSPPEAVRNSGNTIYF
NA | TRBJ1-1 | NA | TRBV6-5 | TGTGCCAGCACAGAGCTTACAGGAAACACTGAAGCTTTCTTT | CASTELTGNTEAFF
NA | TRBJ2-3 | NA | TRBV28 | TGTGCCAGCAAGAGCCCAAGGGAGGTGACAGATACGCAGTATTTT | CASKSPREVTDTQYF
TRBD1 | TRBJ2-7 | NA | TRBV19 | TGTGCCAGTAGTTCCCGGACAGGGGCGGAGGCCTACGAGCAGTACTTC | CASSSRTGAEAYEQYF
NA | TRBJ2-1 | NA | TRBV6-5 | TGTGCCAGCAGTTACAGGAGAGGGCACAATGAGCAGTTCTTC | CASSYRRGHNEQFF
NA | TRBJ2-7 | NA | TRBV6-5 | TGTGCCAGCAGTTACTCGACAGTATTCTCCTACGAGCAGTACTTC | CASSYSTVFSYEQYF
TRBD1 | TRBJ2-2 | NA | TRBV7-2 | TGTGCCAGCATCCAGAGGGGGCCTCTTTTGAACACCGGGGAGCTGTTTTTT | CASIQRGPLLNTGELFF
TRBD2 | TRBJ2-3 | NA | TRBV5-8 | TGTGCCAGCAGCTTGGGAGGGCGGGGGACAGATACGCAGTATTTT | CASSLGGRGTDTQYF
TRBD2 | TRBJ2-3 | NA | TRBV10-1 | TGCGCCAGCAGTGATAAAGGACTAGCGGGGACAGATACGCAGTATTTT | CASSDKGLAGTDTQYF
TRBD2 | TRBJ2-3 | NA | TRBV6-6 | TGTGCCAGCAGCACCCGGGGGGGCATGCTGACAGATACGCAGTATTTT | CASSTRGGMLTDTQYF
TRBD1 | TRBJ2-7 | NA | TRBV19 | TGTGCCAGTAGTAAACACGGTGGGACAGGGACCTACGAGCAGTACTTC | CASSKHGGTGTYEQYF
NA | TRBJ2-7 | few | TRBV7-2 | TGTGCCAGCAGCTTAGCGGGAGAGGACTACGAGCAGTACTTC | CASSLAGEDYEQYF
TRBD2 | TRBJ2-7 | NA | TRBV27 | TGTGCCAGCGGACTAGCGGTCTCCTACGAGCAGTACTTC | CASGLAVSYEQYF
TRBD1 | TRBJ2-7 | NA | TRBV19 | TGTGCCAGTAGTTCGGGACAGGGCTACGAGCAGTACTTC | CASSSGQGYEQYF
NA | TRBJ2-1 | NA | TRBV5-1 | TGCGCCAGCAGCTCCTCCTGGGGGGAGTCGGATGAGCAGTTCTTC | CASSSSWGESDEQFF
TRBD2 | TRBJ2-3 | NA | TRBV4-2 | TGTGCCAGCAGCCAAGGGACTAGCGGAACAGGAGATACGCAGTATTTT | CASSQGTSGTGDTQYF